Listed here are 12 T cell receptor beta chains from one sample, sequenced in a study of read filtering for tumor transcriptome and immune sequencing. From about 0.4 ug of RNA, a library with molecular barcoded alpha/delta and beta/gamma adaptors was made. TCRdb redid the calling of the reads with MiXCR, one entry per CDR3 protein. Of about 61,000 distinct CDR3 sequences detected, around 21% appear once; the ten largest clones hold around 15%. Sequences were obtained from a population of CD138-negative cells sorted from bone marrow. These receptors were taken from a donor at least 40 years old with multiple myeloma.

This chain links TRBV5-5 with TRBJ1-1; 7 nucleotides align to TRBD1. This CDR3 has 14 residues. The V segment lost 4 bases and the J segment 0 bases; nucleotides outside the gene matches: 3. The germline gives CDR1 SGHKS, CDR2 YYEKEE (reference sequence). Here the CDR3 DNA reads TGTGCCAGCAGCCCCGGGACAGTGAACACTGAAGCTTTCTTT. Protein: CASSPGTVNTEAFF.

The chain uses TRBV12-3 or TRBV12-4 and TRBJ1-5; 7 bases match TRBD1. The trim removed 8 bases at V and 0 bases at J, leaving 16 bases unmatched. The CDR3 is 18 residues long. CDR3 DNA sequence: TGTGCCAGCGCCTTTGTTCAGGGGGGCGTAGATAGCAATCAGCCCCAGCATTTT. As protein: CASAFVQGGVDSNQPQHF.

This clonotype was seen ten or more times. This rearrangement joins TRBV20-1 to TRBJ1-1; 8 bases map to TRBD1. V lost 6 bases and J lost 1; bases outside the gene matches: 10. The CDR3 covers 15 residues. Per the germline V gene, CDR1 is DFQATT and CDR2 is SNEGSKA (reference sequence). CDR3: CSARRQGMGNTEAFF. As DNA, the CDR3 is TGCAGTGCAAGACGACAGGGGATGGGGAACACTGAAGCTTTCTTT.

The sample holds many counts of this clonotype. The rearrangement joins TRBV28 to TRBJ1-6, with D tentatively TRBD1 (5 bases). CDR3 length: 15 amino acids. Germline assignment: CDR1 MDHEN and CDR2 SYDVKM. V was cut by 4 bases and J by 9 bases, with 16 bases left in between. CDR3 in DNA: TGTGCCAGCAGTTACAGACAGCTTCTGGTTTCACCCCTCCACTTT. It yields the protein CASSYRQLLVSPLHF.

In this sample, this clonotype turned up many times. V gene TRBV7-3 combines with J gene TRBJ2-2, with D possibly TRBD2 on 5 matching bases. Between the trimmed V and J ends, which lost 5 bases and 3 bases, there was a span of 10 bases. Germline V lookup: CDR1 SGHTA, CDR2 FQGTGA. The CDR3 sequence is 14 residues long. CDR3 amino acids: CASSPSGDTGELFF. As DNA, the CDR3 is TGTGCCAGCAGCCCCTCCGGGGACACCGGGGAGCTGTTTTTT.

There are many counts of this clonotype. V usage is TRBV20-1 and J usage is TRBJ2-5; D gene ambiguous. Germline V lookup: CDR1 DFQATT, CDR2 SNEGSKA (reference sequence). V gave up 6 bases and J gave up 5 bases, with 7 bases separating them. The CDR3 extends over 10 amino acids. The CDR3 loop is CSAVFETQYF. The DNA for the CDR3 is TGCAGTGCCGTCTTTGAGACCCAGTACTTC.

About this clonotype itself: This is likely a read error, given that the CDR3 carries no conserved phenylalanine or tryptophan at its end. V gene TRBV20-1 combines with J gene TRBJ1-1; D not certain. The CDR3 length is 14 residues. V lost 4 bases and J lost 1, with 13 bases in between. CDR1 DFQATT and CDR2 SNEGSKA come from the germline V gene (reference sequence). CDR3 loop: CSATSTAWNTEAFS. CDR3 nucleotide sequence: TGCAGTGCTACCTCCACAGCATGGAACACTGAAGCTTTCTCT.

This clonotype came up many times. The DNA of the CDR3 is TGCAGTGCCCCCCGGAACTATGGCTACACCTTC. Amino acids: CSAPRNYGYTF. J is TRBJ1-2 and V is TRBV20-1; D unclear. V lost 6 bases and J 2 bases, leaving 7 bases between the germline ends. Germline CDR1 is DFQATT and CDR2 is SNEGSKA (reference sequence). The CDR3 contains 11 residues.

In this sample, this clonotype turned up many times. This chain joins TRBV5-1 and TRBJ2-2; D is uncertain. This CDR3 spans 14 amino acids. The germline V gene encodes CDR1 SGHRS and CDR2 YFSETQ. V was trimmed by 4 bases and J by 0 bases, leaving 7 bases between them. CDR3 nucleotide sequence: TGCGCCAGCAGCCAGACAACGAACACCGGGGAGCTGTTTTTT. This sequence encodes CASSQTTNTGELFF. Using reference TRBV5-1 and TRBJ2-2 for the parts outside the CDR3, the full variable domain is KAGVTQTPRYLIKTRGQQVTLSCSPISGHRSVSWYQQTPGQGLQFLFEYFSETQRNKGNFPGRFSGRQFSNSRSEMNVSTLELGDSALYLCASSQTTNTGELFFGEGSRLTVL.

This clonotype is a singleton in its sample. Because the CDR3 is missing its conserved closing phenylalanine or tryptophan, this is likely a read error. This CDR3 is CACSLFGAGANVLTS. The CDR3 nucleotides are TGTGCCTGCAGCCTTTTTGGGGCTGGGGCCAACGTCCTGACTTCC. V and J are TRBV11-3 and TRBJ2-6; D not resolved. This CDR3 comprises 15 residues. CDR1 is SGHNT, CDR2 YENEEA, per germline.

This clonotype has more than one count but fewer than ten. A read error may explain this, as a much larger clone is one base away. The chain is built from TRBV7-9 and TRBJ2-1; TRBD2 matches at 8 bases. Germline V lookup: CDR1 SEHNR, CDR2 FQNEAQ (reference sequence). This CDR3 region has 18 residues. V lost 6 bases to trimming and J lost 1 base; unmatched junction nucleotides: 14. CDR3 sequence reads: CASSLRPAGLDSYNEQFF. The DNA of the CDR3 is TGTGCCAGCAGTTTACGCCCTGCGGGACTAGATTCCTACAATGAGCAGTTCTTC.

V and J are TRBV20-1 and TRBJ2-1, with 9 bases identical to TRBD2. The CDR3 totals 18 residues. Germline lookup yields CDR1 DFQATT and CDR2 SNEGSKA (reference sequence). J gave up 9 bases and V 1 base, and 19 bases lay outside the gene matches. As DNA, the CDR3 is TGCAGTGCTAGAGTTCCCCCCCTGTCGAGCGGGAGGTCCGGTGAGCAGTTCTTC. Translating it yields CSARVPPLSSGRSGEQFF.